This T cell receptor beta chain came from a study of CD8+ T cells in alopecia areata. Study at large: Each of the treated patients was given oral tofacitinib, 5 to 10 mg twice daily, for moderate-to-severe alopecia areata.

Indicated treatment: oral pan-JAK inhibitor, 5-10 mg twice daily. Reverse transcription of extracted RNA yielded cDNA, which provided the sequencing template. Sequencing was performed with immunoSEQ multiplex PCR; in TCRdb, only in-frame clones are kept and a portion is missing. The repertoire holds about 180,000 clones, with approximately 50% as singletons. This CDR3 comprises 15 residues. Trimming pared 1 base from V and 6 bases from J, leaving 15 bases between. The V and J genes are TRBV23-1 and TRBJ1-2; D remains unclear. TRBV23-1 belongs to the ORF category, with a function that is uncertain. Sequenced here: CD8+ T cells sorted from blood, sampled at week 52, from a patient treated with tofacitinib. This TCR came from a human donor with alopecia areata. The CDR3 nucleotides are TGCGCCAGCAGTCAATATCTGGCGCCTTTCCATGGCTACACCTTC. Its protein is CASSQYLAPFHGYTF.